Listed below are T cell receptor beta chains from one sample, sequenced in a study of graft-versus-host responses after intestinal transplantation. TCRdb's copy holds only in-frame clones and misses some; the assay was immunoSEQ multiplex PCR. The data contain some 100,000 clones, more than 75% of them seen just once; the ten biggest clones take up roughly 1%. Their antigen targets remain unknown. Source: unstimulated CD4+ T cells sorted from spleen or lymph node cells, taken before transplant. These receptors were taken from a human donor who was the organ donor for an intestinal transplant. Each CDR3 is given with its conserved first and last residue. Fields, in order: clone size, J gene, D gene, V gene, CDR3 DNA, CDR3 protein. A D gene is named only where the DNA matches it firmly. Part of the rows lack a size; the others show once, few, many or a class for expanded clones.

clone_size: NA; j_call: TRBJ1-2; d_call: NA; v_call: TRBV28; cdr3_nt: TGTGCCAGCAGTTCCCACGGATATGGCTATGGCTACACCTTC; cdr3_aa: CASSSHGYGYGYTF
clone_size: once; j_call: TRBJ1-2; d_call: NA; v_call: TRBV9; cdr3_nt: TGTGCCAGCAGCGTAGACGTGGGGAATTATGGCTACACCTTC; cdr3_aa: CASSVDVGNYGYTF
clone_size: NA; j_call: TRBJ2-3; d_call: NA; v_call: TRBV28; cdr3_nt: TGTGCCAGCAGATGGCCCCACAGAGACGACAGCACAGATACGCAGTATTTT; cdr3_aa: CASRWPHRDDSTDTQYF
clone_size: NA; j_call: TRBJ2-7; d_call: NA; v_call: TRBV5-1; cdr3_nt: TGCGCCAGCAGCCCGAATGGAGGGGGATACGAGCAGTACTTC; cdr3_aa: CASSPNGGGYEQYF
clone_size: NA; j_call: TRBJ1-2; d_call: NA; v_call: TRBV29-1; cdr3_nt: TGCAGCGTTGACCGGGGGTATGGCTACACCTTC; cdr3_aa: CSVDRGYGYTF
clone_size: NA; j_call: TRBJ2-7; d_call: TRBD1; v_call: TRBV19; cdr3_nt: TGTGCCAGTAGTATAGCGGGACAGAGCTCCTACGAGCAGTACTTC; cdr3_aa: CASSIAGQSSYEQYF
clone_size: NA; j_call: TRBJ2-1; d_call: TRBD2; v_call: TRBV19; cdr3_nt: TGTGCCAGTAGTACCGAACTAGCGGCTTCCTACAATGAGCAGTTCTTC; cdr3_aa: CASSTELAASYNEQFF
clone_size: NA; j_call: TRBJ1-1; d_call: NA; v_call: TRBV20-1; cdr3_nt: TGCAGTGCGGGAGGGGGAACTGAAGCTTTCTTT; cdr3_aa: CSAGGGTEAFF
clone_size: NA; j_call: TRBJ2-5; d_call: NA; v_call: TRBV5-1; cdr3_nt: TGCGCCAGCAGCTTGGAGGGGGGTGGGTTATACCAAGAGACCCAGTACTTC; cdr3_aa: CASSLEGGGLYQETQYF
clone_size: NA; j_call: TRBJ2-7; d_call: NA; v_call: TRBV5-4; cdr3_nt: TGTGCCAGCAGCGTGGAAGTAGGAAGATACGAGCAGTACTTC; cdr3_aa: CASSVEVGRYEQYF
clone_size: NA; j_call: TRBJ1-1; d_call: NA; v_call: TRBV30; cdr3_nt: TGTGCCTGGAGTGTGCGAGGAAACACTGAAGCTTTCTTT; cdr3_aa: CAWSVRGNTEAFF
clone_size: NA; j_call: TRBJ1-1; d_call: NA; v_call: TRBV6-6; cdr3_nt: TGTGCCAGCAGTTACTACGGCGGGAACACTGAAGCTTTCTTT; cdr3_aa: CASSYYGGNTEAFF
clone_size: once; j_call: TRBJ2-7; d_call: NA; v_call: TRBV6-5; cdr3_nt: TGTGCCAGCAGTGCAACAGGTTCCCCATCATACGAGCAGTACTTC; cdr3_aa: CASSATGSPSYEQYF
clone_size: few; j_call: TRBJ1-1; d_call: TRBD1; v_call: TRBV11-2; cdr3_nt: TGTGCCAGCAGCCTAACAGGGGGCACTGAAGCTTTCTTT; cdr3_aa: CASSLTGGTEAFF
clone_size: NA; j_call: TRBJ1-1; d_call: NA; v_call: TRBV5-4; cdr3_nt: TGTGCCAGCAGCTCGTACGGGCAGGGGAACACTGAAGCTTTCTTT; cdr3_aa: CASSSYGQGNTEAFF
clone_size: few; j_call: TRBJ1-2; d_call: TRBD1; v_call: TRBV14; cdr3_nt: TGTGCCAGCAGCCGACGTTCGGCGACAGGGGGAACCGAGGGCTACACCTTC; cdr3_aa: CASSRRSATGGTEGYTF
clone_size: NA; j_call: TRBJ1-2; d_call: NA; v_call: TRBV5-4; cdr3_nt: TGTGCCAGCAGCCTTGATCAGGGCGGCTATGGCTACACCTTC; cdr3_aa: CASSLDQGGYGYTF
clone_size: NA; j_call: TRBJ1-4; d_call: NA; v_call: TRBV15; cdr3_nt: TGTGCCACCAGCAGTGAAGACAGGAAGTACACTAATGAAAAACTGTTTTTT; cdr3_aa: CATSSEDRKYTNEKLFF
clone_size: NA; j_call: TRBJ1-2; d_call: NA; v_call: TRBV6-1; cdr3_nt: TGTGCCAGCAGTGAACGGGGCAGCTATGGCTACACCTTC; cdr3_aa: CASSERGSYGYTF
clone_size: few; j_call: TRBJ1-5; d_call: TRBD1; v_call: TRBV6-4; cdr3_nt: TGTGCCAGACACGGGGGACAGGGGAATCAGCCCCAGCATTTT; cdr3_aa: CARHGGQGNQPQHF
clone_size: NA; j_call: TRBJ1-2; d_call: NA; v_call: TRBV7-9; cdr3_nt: TGTGCCAGCAGCTCCTCTGTCGGGCGATCCGACTATGGCTACACCTTC; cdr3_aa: CASSSSVGRSDYGYTF
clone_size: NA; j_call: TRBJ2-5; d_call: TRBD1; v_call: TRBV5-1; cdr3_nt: TGCGCCAGCAGCTTGTCGGGACAGATTTTGGAGACCCAGTACTTC; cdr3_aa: CASSLSGQILETQYF
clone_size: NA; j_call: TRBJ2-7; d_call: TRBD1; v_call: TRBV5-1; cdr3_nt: TGCGCCAGCAGCTGGAGGACAGGGGGCTACGAGCAGTACTTC; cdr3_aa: CASSWRTGGYEQYF
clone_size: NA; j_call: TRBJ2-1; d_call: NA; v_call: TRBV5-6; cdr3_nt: TGTGCCAGCAGCTTGGAACTGCCCGATTACAATGAGCAGTTCTTC; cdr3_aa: CASSLELPDYNEQFF
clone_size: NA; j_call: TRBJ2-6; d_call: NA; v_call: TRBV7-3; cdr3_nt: TGTGCCAGCAGCAAACAGGGCCTGGGGGCCAACGTCCTGACTTTC; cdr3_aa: CASSKQGLGANVLTF
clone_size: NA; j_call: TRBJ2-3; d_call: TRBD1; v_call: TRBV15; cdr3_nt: TGTGCCACCAGCAGACGAGGGACAGACACAGATACGCAGTATTTT; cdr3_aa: CATSRRGTDTDTQYF
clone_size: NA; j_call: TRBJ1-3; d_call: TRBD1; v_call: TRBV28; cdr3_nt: TGTGCCAGCAGGGACAGGGCAGGAAACACCATATATTTT; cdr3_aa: CASRDRAGNTIYF